The text below deals with one T cell receptor (beta chain). The target antigen is unknown. Every subset's genomic DNA went evenly onto several immunoSEQ plates. The data were produced by immunoSEQ multiplex PCR, yet TCRdb's version contains in-frame clones alone and is incomplete. The table shows over a million clones, with 95% to 97% occurring only once. These data belong to a study of shared clonotypes between healthy human individuals. Study-wide findings and caveats: A small donor pool kept down the genetic and exposure-history diversity that was represented.

Trimming removed 7 bases at V and 2 bases at J, with 19 bases between. Germline V lookup: CDR1 SGHAT, CDR2 FQNNGV. There are 16 residues in the CDR3. The rearrangement joins TRBV11-2 to TRBJ2-3; a possible D gene is TRBD2 (5 bases). What was sequenced was naive CD4+ T cells sorted from blood. As to subset: CD45RA+ positively selected. The clonotype originates from a man younger than 40 in good health. In nucleotides, the CDR3 is TGTGCCAGCACCCCCTGGCGGGCCGTTTTCACAGATACGCAGTATTTT. It yields the protein CASTPWRAVFTDTQYF. Full variable domain (rest looked up from reference TRBV11-2 and TRBJ2-3): EAGVAQSPRYKIIEKRQSVAFWCNPISGHATLYWYQQILGQGPKLLIQFQNNGVVDDSQLPKDRFSAERLKGVDSTLKIQPAKLEDSAVYLCASTPWRAVFTDTQYFGPGTRLTVL.